What follows are 15 T cell receptor beta chains derived from one specimen sequenced in a study of beta chain features in type 1 diabetes listed by TCRdb under 2018. Overall results and qualifications from the work: In all four CD4+ subsets, TCRB CDR3 length was moderately but significantly shorter in type 1 diabetes patients.

The antigens of these receptors remain unknown. The method was the immunoSEQ multiplex PCR assay. The High Capacity cDNA Reverse Transcription Kit was used to reverse transcribe all of the isolated RNA, meaning that expressed TCRB transcripts were what got sequenced. Imported from immuneACCESS, the table was reduced by TCRdb to in-frame sequences with V and J called. These copies leave out some clones; in studies compared against another copy, an unresolved V gene accounts for under half, and the cause of the remainder is not known. This sample is represented by about 260,000 clones; just over 20% of them were singletons. The biggest ten clones account for 0.028% of the sample. The specimen sequenced was naive CD4+ T cells from blood. The cell subset or site label, as the study defines it: true naive CD4+ T cells. Receptor source: a woman aged 40 to 49 with type 1 diabetes.

The V call is TRBV11-3, the J call TRBJ2-7; 7 positions agree with TRBD1. Per germline, CDR1 SGHNT and CDR2 YENEEA. This CDR3 is 14 amino acids long. V lost 5 bases, J lost 1 base, and 5 bases stayed unmatched. The chain's CDR3 is CASSPRDSSYEQYF. CDR3 nucleotide sequence: TGTGCCAGCAGCCCCCGGGACAGTTCCTACGAGCAGTACTTC. Supplemented by reference TRBV11-3 and TRBJ2-7, the full variable domain reads EAGVVQSPRYKIIEKKQPVAFWCNPISGHNTLYWYLQNLGQGPELLIRYENEEAVDDSQLPKDRFSAERLKGVDSTLKIQPAELGDSAVYLCASSPRDSSYEQYFGPGTRLTVT.

This rearrangement joins TRBV7-9 to TRBJ1-1, with 7 nucleotides matching TRBD1. The germline gives CDR1 SEHNR, CDR2 FQNEAQ (reference sequence). V lost 5 bases, J lost 5 bases, and 8 bases stayed unmatched. The CDR3 totals 14 residues. The DNA for the CDR3 is TGTGCCAGCAGCCCTCGACAGGGTGAGACTGAAGCTTTCTTT. It specifies CASSPRQGETEAFF.

This clone was recorded a few times. A read error may produce the germline difference seen at one junction end. The chain carries TRBV28 and TRBJ2-5; TRBD1 aligns across 10 bases. CDR3 length equals 13 residues. The germline CDR1 and CDR2 sequences are MDHEN and SYDVKM. In DNA, the CDR3 is TGTGCCAGCAAGATCTCCGGGACAGGGGATTCGGACTTC. As protein: CASKISGTGDSDF.

This clone was observed a handful of times. The chain has TRBV9 and TRBJ1-1; 8 bases are shared with TRBD1. Trimming at V came to 4 bases and at J to 1 base, leaving 9 bases not matched to a gene. CDR3 length: 16 amino acids. Looked up from germline, CDR1 is SGDLS and CDR2 is YYNGEE. As DNA, the CDR3 is TGTGCCAGCAGCCCAAGACAGGGGACGGGGAACACTGAAGCTTTCTTT. This sequence encodes CASSPRQGTGNTEAFF. Filled out from reference TRBV9 and TRBJ1-1, the complete variable domain reads DSGVTQTPKHLITATGQRVTLRCSPRSGDLSVYWYQQSLDQGLQFLIQYYNGEERAKGNILERFSAQQFPDLHSELNLSSLELGDSALYFCASSPRQGTGNTEAFFGQGTRLTVV.

This clone was recorded a few times. The J gene is TRBJ1-5, the V gene TRBV15; unclear D gene. CDR3 length: 13 residues. Trimming removed 8 bases from V and 4 bases from J, with 12 bases in between. CDR1 LNHNV and CDR2 YYDKDF come from the germline V gene (reference sequence). CDR3 DNA: TGTGCCACCGCAATGTCGGGGAATCAGCCCCAGCATTTT. Its protein product is CATAMSGNQPQHF.

A few counts support this clone. The chain recombines TRBV7-9 with TRBJ1-4; D gene unclear. CDR1 and CDR2 (germline): SEHNR, FQNEAQ (reference sequence). With 4 bases removed from V and 8 bases from J, the gap between germline ends came to 11 bases. The CDR3 consists of 13 residues. The CDR3 protein is CASSSTYTEKLFF. The DNA for the CDR3 is TGTGCCAGCAGCTCAACTTATACCGAAAAACTGTTTTTT.

This clone was counted a few times. The J gene is TRBJ2-7, the V gene TRBV13; possible D gene TRBD1, 6 bases. The CDR3 sequence is 14 residues long. V shed 4 bases and J shed 3 bases, with 13 bases lying between them. CDR1 is PRHDT and CDR2 is FYEKMQ in the germline V gene (reference sequence). The CDR3 sequence is CASSSGASIYEQYF. CDR3 DNA: TGTGCCAGCAGCTCAGGGGCCTCCATCTACGAGCAGTACTTC.

This clone has more than one count but fewer than ten. The chain combines TRBV11-2 with TRBJ1-5; D is undetermined. Per the germline V gene, CDR1 is SGHAT and CDR2 is FQNNGV. V was clipped by 5 bases and J by 4 bases, with 12 bases between them. This CDR3 contains 14 residues. In nucleotides, the CDR3 is TGTGCCAGCAGCCACTCCGTAGTAAATCAGCCCCAGCATTTT. This sequence encodes CASSHSVVNQPQHF. Variable domain in full (rest from reference TRBV11-2 and TRBJ1-5): EAGVAQSPRYKIIEKRQSVAFWCNPISGHATLYWYQQILGQGPKLLIQFQNNGVVDDSQLPKDRFSAERLKGVDSTLKIQPAKLEDSAVYLCASSHSVVNQPQHFGDGTRLSIL.

This clone was counted between two and nine times. CDR3 nucleotide sequence: TGTGCCAGCAGCTCCTTAGCGGGGAGGGAGACCCAGTACTTC. Amino acid sequence: CASSSLAGRETQYF. The J gene is TRBJ2-5, the V gene TRBV7-2; 8 nucleotides agree with TRBD2. The CDR3 spans 14 residues. J lost 5 bases, V lost 4 bases, and 6 bases had no gene match. Per the germline V gene, CDR1 is SGHTA and CDR2 is FQGNSA.

The V and J genes are TRBV14 and TRBJ2-5, with unresolved D. The CDR3 extends over 13 amino acids. Trimming left V 0 bases short and J 4 bases short, with 6 bases between. The germline CDR1 and CDR2 sequences are SGHDN and FVKESK. CDR3 in DNA: TGTGCCAGCAGCCAAGATCCCGGAGAGACCCAGTACTTC. This encodes CASSQDPGETQYF.

The chain links TRBV11-1 to TRBJ2-5, with 10 positions matching TRBD2. The V and J ends lost 5 bases and 5 bases, in that order; junction bases with no gene match: 8. In germline, CDR1 is SGHAT, CDR2 FQDESV (reference sequence). This CDR3 comprises 15 residues. DNA of the CDR3: TGTGCCAGCAGCAAGCACCCTAGCGGGAGTGAGACCCAGTACTTC. Its translation: CASSKHPSGSETQYF. The whole variable domain, remainder taken from reference TRBV11-1 and TRBJ2-5, is EAEVAQSPRYKITEKSQAVAFWCDPISGHATLYWYRQILGQGPELLVQFQDESVVDDSQLPKDRFSAERLKGVDSTLKIQPAELGDSAMYLCASSKHPSGSETQYFGPGTRLLVL.

The rearrangement uses TRBV30 and TRBJ1-2, with D unresolved. The CDR3 sequence is 14 residues long. Trimming left V 0 bases short and J 5 bases short, with 13 bases between. CDR1 is GTSNPN, CDR2 SVGIG, per germline (reference sequence). CDR3: CAWSVQAGGYGYTF. CDR3 nucleotide sequence: TGTGCCTGGAGTGTACAAGCCGGCGGGTATGGCTACACCTTC.

This clone was found a few times. This chain joins TRBV4-3 and TRBJ2-7, with a weak D call TRBD2 (6 bases). Germline V gives CDR1 LGHNA, CDR2 YSLEER. The CDR3 consists of 15 residues. Trimming took 1 base from V and 3 from J, leaving 13 bases between them. The CDR3: CASSQGRRGIYEQYF. CDR3 DNA: TGCGCCAGCAGCCAAGGGCGCCGGGGGATCTACGAGCAGTACTTC.

The V call is TRBV18, the J call TRBJ2-7; D might be TRBD1 (6 bases). The germline V gene encodes CDR1 KGHSH and CDR2 LQKENI. With 3 bases removed from V and 4 bases from J, the gap between germline ends came to 16 bases. This CDR3 spans 15 amino acids. CDR3: CASSPTSQGGYEQYF. CDR3 bases: TGTGCCAGCTCACCTACTTCACAGGGTGGATACGAGCAGTACTTC.

This clone was seen a handful of times. The rearrangement uses TRBV14 and TRBJ1-4; D is ambiguous. From germline, CDR1 is SGHDN and CDR2 FVKESK. This CDR3 has 14 residues. V was clipped by 2 bases and J by 7 bases, with 11 bases between them. The CDR3 loop reads CASSQSGSGEKLFF. The CDR3 DNA reads as TGTGCCAGCAGCCAATCTGGGTCAGGTGAAAAACTGTTTTTT.